The 30 T cell receptor beta chains listed next were all sequenced from one sample in a study of T-cell memory formation after mild COVID-19. TCRdb passed the 5' RACE reads through MiXCR, listing each CDR3 protein once. The sample consists of about 110,000 distinct CDR3 sequences, 18% of them appearing once. Sequencing input: PBMCs or a T cell subset sorted from them (not recorded which). These receptors originate from a man aged 18 to 30 who had mild COVID-19 (a few samples of this study predate the infection). Cell type and time point are not known.

The rearrangement joins TRBV4-1 to TRBJ2-1; TRBD2 aligns across 15 bases. J lost 0 bases, V lost 4 bases, and 4 bases had no gene match. Germline CDR1 MGHRA, CDR2 YSYEKL. The CDR3 is 18 residues long. The CDR3 bases are TGCGCCAGCAGCCGAGGACTAGCGGGGGGGAGCTCCTACAATGAGCAGTTCTTC. Translated: CASSRGLAGGSSYNEQFF.

This clonotype was detected ten times or more. The rearrangement links TRBV11-2 to TRBJ2-7; TRBD2 matches 12 bases. The ends lost 3 bases at V and 7 bases at J; junction bases unmatched: 10. There are 16 residues in the CDR3. Per germline, CDR1 SGHAT and CDR2 FQNNGV. The CDR3 bases are TGTGCCAGCAGCTTGAACCCTAGCGGGGGGGCCGGTGAGCAGTACTTC. This sequence encodes CASSLNPSGGAGEQYF. Drawing the rest from reference TRBV11-2 and TRBJ2-7, the complete variable domain is EAGVAQSPRYKIIEKRQSVAFWCNPISGHATLYWYQQILGQGPKLLIQFQNNGVVDDSQLPKDRFSAERLKGVDSTLKIQPAKLEDSAVYLCASSLNPSGGAGEQYFGPGTRLTVT.

This clonotype was seen only a few times. This chain connects TRBV5-6 to TRBJ2-3; no reliable D call. The CDR3 has 13 amino acids. CDR1 and CDR2 from the germline V gene are SGHDT and YYEEEE. The V end was cut by 2 bases, the J end by 4 bases, with 8 bases between. This CDR3 is CASSLNLADTQYF. For the CDR3, the DNA is TGTGCCAGCAGCTTAAATTTGGCAGATACGCAGTATTTT.

This clonotype has more than one count but fewer than ten. Here the CDR3 DNA reads TGCGCCAGCAGCCAAGGTGGGGGACAAGAGACCCAGTACTTC. Residues: CASSQGGGQETQYF. The chain has TRBV4-1 and TRBJ2-5, with D perhaps given as TRBD1 or TRBD2 (5 bases each). Germline V gene sequence: CDR1 MGHRA, CDR2 YSYEKL. The CDR3 consists of 14 residues. V lost 1 base, J lost 2 bases, and 8 bases lay in between.

The rearrangement links TRBV12-5 to TRBJ2-2, with 13 positions matching TRBD2. The ends lost 6 bases at V and 3 bases at J; junction bases unmatched: 4. From germline, CDR1 is LGHNT and CDR2 FRNRAP. This CDR3 has 16 amino acids. CDR3 in amino acids: CASGRTSGGDTGELFF. CDR3 nucleotide sequence: TGTGCTAGTGGCAGGACTAGCGGGGGAGACACCGGGGAGCTGTTTTTT.

This clonotype was detected a few times. J is TRBJ1-2 and V is TRBV10-3, with 7 bases that match TRBD1. CDR3 length: 14 amino acids. Germline values: CDR1 ENHRY, CDR2 SYGVKD. The junction had 8 bases not matched to a gene; V was cut back by 4 bases and J by 6 bases. The DNA of the CDR3 is TGTGCCATCAGTGGTAGTTGGGACAGCCATGGCTACACCTTC. It yields the protein CAISGSWDSHGYTF.

This clonotype was picked up many times. The chain combines TRBV7-2 with TRBJ1-4; D may be TRBD1 (6 bases). CDR1 SGHTA and CDR2 FQGNSA come from the germline V gene. The CDR3 loop spans 14 amino acids. V was shortened by 5 bases and J by 10 bases, with 17 bases between the two germline ends. The DNA for the CDR3 is TGTGCCAGCAGCCCTCGGGGGGGGGCCGGAAAACTGTTTTTT. It encodes CASSPRGGAGKLFF.

A word on this clonotype: This may be a read error, as it is one base from a much larger clone. This chain joins TRBV7-9 and TRBJ1-1; D gene ambiguous. Germline V lookup: CDR1 SEHNR, CDR2 FQNEAQ (reference sequence). V shed 1 base and J shed 5 bases, with 11 bases lying between them. This CDR3 is 14 amino acids long. The CDR3 protein is CASSLDTVGTEAFF. The CDR3 region has the DNA TGTGCCAGCAGCTTAGATACCGTAGGGACTGAAGCTTTCTTT.

The chain is built from TRBV5-6 and TRBJ1-6; unclear D gene. The CDR3 is 15 amino acids. Germline V gene sequence: CDR1 SGHDT, CDR2 YYEEEE. The V end was cut by 0 bases, the J end by 7 bases, with 11 bases between. The CDR3 protein is CASSLGPVKNSPLHF. The CDR3 DNA sequence: TGTGCCAGCAGCTTGGGGCCAGTCAAGAATTCACCCCTCCACTTT.

This chain links TRBV29-1 with TRBJ2-5, with D tentatively TRBD2 (7 bases). The CDR3 covers 13 residues. Germline CDR1 reads SQVTM; CDR2 reads ANQGSEA. V lost 6 bases to trimming and J lost 4 bases, with 15 bases between them. The CDR3 region is CSVGGTHLETQYF. CDR3 nucleotide sequence: TGCAGCGTGGGGGGGACACATTTAGAGACCCAGTACTTC.

This clonotype was picked up a small number of times. The genes are TRBV28 and TRBJ1-5; D gene uncertain. CDR3 length equals 12 residues. V lost 6 bases, J lost 6 bases, and 9 bases lay in between. CDR1 is MDHEN and CDR2 is SYDVKM in the germline V gene. CDR3 nucleotides: TGTGCCAGCAGCTCCTCAGGTCAGCCCCAGCATTTT. Protein: CASSSSGQPQHF. Combining the CDR3 with reference TRBV28 and TRBJ1-5 gives the whole variable domain DVKVTQSSRYLVKRTGEKVFLECVQDMDHENMFWYRQDPGLGLRLIYFSYDVKMKEKGDIPEGYSVSREKKERFSLILESASTNQTSMYLCASSSSGQPQHFGDGTRLSIL.

This clonotype was seen many times. The DNA for the CDR3 is TGCAGCGTTGGTCAGGGTTACAATGAGCAGTTCTTC. This translates into CSVGQGYNEQFF. The rearrangement uses TRBV29-1 and TRBJ2-1; D is possibly TRBD1 (5 bases). CDR1 and CDR2 (germline): SQVTM, ANQGSEA. The CDR3 runs 12 residues. The V gene lost 4 bases and the J gene lost 4 bases, with 8 bases spanning the gap.

This clonotype was picked up many times. The chain combines TRBV11-2 with TRBJ2-3; a weak D match, TRBD2 (6 bases). V lost 5 bases to trimming and J lost 6 bases, with 9 bases between them. The germline gives CDR1 SGHAT, CDR2 FQNNGV. There are 12 residues in the CDR3. The chain's CDR3 is CASSPAGDTQYF. The CDR3 DNA reads as TGTGCCAGCAGCCCGGCGGGGGATACGCAGTATTTT. The full variable domain, in which reference TRBV11-2 and TRBJ2-3 provide the parts outside the CDR3, is EAGVAQSPRYKIIEKRQSVAFWCNPISGHATLYWYQQILGQGPKLLIQFQNNGVVDDSQLPKDRFSAERLKGVDSTLKIQPAKLEDSAVYLCASSPAGDTQYFGPGTRLTVL.

This clonotype was picked up a small number of times. The CDR3 DNA sequence: TGTGCCAGCTCACGAGGCGGCCAAGAGACCCAGTACTTC. Translation gives CASSRGGQETQYF. The chain carries TRBV18 and TRBJ2-5; no firm D call. CDR1 and CDR2 from the germline V gene are KGHSH and LQKENI. The CDR3 totals 13 residues. Between the trimmed V and J ends, which lost 4 bases and 1 base, there was a span of 7 bases.

This clonotype was detected only a few times. CDR3 DNA: TGCAGTGCTAGAACAGATACGCAGTATTTT. Amino acid sequence: CSARTDTQYF. The chain has TRBV20-1 and TRBJ2-3, with D unresolved. Trimming stripped 2 bases from V and 3 bases from J, with 0 bases between. This CDR3 spans 10 amino acids. From germline, CDR1 is DFQATT and CDR2 SNEGSKA (reference sequence).

This clonotype was recorded a few times. The chain joins TRBV4-1 to TRBJ2-7, with no clear D. Germline CDR1 reads MGHRA; CDR2 reads YSYEKL. The V end was cut by 4 bases, the J end by 2 bases, with 18 bases between. This CDR3 comprises 16 residues. This chain's CDR3 is CASSPAARSKTYEQYF. The CDR3 nucleotides are TGCGCCAGCAGCCCCGCCGCGCGCAGCAAAACCTACGAGCAGTACTTC.

The chain links TRBV6-5 to TRBJ2-1; weak D call: TRBD2 (5 bases). The germline V gene has CDR1 MNHEY and CDR2 SVGAGI. V lost 2 bases and J lost 8, with 16 bases in between. This CDR3 is 15 amino acids long. CDR3 nucleotides: TGTGCCAGCAGTTACGGTGCGACCTTCGGGGATGAGCAGTTCTTC. It specifies CASSYGATFGDEQFF.

This clonotype was picked up a small number of times. V usage is TRBV6-5 and J usage is TRBJ2-2; 10 nucleotides agree with TRBD1. Germline trimming cut 7 bases from V and 4 bases from J; bases unmatched to any gene: 9. Germline CDR1 is MNHEY and CDR2 is SVGAGI. CDR3 length: 16 residues. The chain's CDR3 is CASTTGQGLPTGELFF. CDR3 DNA sequence: TGTGCCAGCACCACGGGACAGGGGCTCCCCACCGGGGAGCTGTTTTTT.

This clonotype was picked up a small number of times. The chain is built from TRBV10-3 and TRBJ2-1; TRBD2 matches 11 bases. This CDR3 is built from 15 residues. The germline gives CDR1 ENHRY, CDR2 SYGVKD. Unmatched junction bases numbered 3, after V lost 2 bases and J lost 6 bases. Here the CDR3 reads CAISENSGGANEQFF. The DNA for the CDR3 is TGTGCCATCAGTGAGAATAGCGGGGGGGCCAATGAGCAGTTCTTC.

This clonotype showed up many times. The chain recombines TRBV7-8 with TRBJ2-1; D is ambiguous. V gave up 3 bases and J gave up 0 bases, with 9 bases separating them. Germline loops: CDR1 SGHVS, CDR2 FQNEAQ. This CDR3 spans 15 amino acids. The CDR3 sequence is CASSLGQASYNEQFF. DNA for the CDR3: TGTGCCAGCAGCTTGGGTCAGGCCTCCTACAATGAGCAGTTCTTC.

The table lists this clonotype with a few counts. The V call is TRBV7-2, the J call TRBJ2-5; D is uncertain. V shed 2 bases and J shed 3 bases, with 10 bases lying between them. The length of the CDR3 is 14 residues. CDR1 and CDR2 (germline): SGHTA, FQGNSA. The CDR3 loop is CASSLTVSEETQYF. The CDR3 region has the DNA TGTGCCAGCAGCTTAACGGTCTCCGAAGAGACCCAGTACTTC.

There are a few counts of this clonotype. V and J are TRBV20-1 and TRBJ2-3; 8 bases align to TRBD2. V was pared by 6 bases and J by 6 bases, with 14 bases of the junction left unmatched. The CDR3 runs 15 residues. The germline CDR1 and CDR2 sequences are DFQATT and SNEGSKA (reference sequence). Here the CDR3 reads CSAANSAGGRDTQYF. The CDR3 bases are TGCAGTGCGGCAAATAGCGCGGGGGGCCGGGATACGCAGTATTTT.

V usage is TRBV6-6 and J usage is TRBJ2-1; no definite D call. The CDR3 is made up of 13 amino acids. V was pared by 0 bases and J by 6 bases, with 6 bases between. CDR1 is MNHNY, CDR2 SVGAGI, per germline (reference sequence). The CDR3 coding sequence is TGTGCCAGCAGTTACTCTTTGCTCAATGAGCAGTTCTTC. Its translation is CASSYSLLNEQFF.

Points on this clonotype: The junction differs from germline at one of its ends, possibly a read error. This chain joins TRBV4-3 and TRBJ2-1; TRBD1 might be the D (5 bases). The CDR3 extends over 11 amino acids. In germline, CDR1 is LGHNA, CDR2 YSLEER. CDR3 sequence (DNA): TGCGCCAGCAGCCATGGGGCAGGGCAGGTCTTC. Its protein product is CASSHGAGQVF.

J is TRBJ1-6 and V is TRBV6-5, with D possibly matching TRBD1 (5 bases). The CDR3 is 15 residues long. Trimming stripped 6 bases from V and 7 bases from J, with 16 bases between. Germline V gene lookup returns CDR1 MNHEY and CDR2 SVGAGI. This CDR3 is CASRRPQVGNSPLHF. The CDR3 nucleotides read TGTGCCAGCAGACGACCACAGGTGGGGAATTCACCCCTCCACTTT.

This clonotype has just a few counts. The genes are TRBV3-1 and TRBJ2-6; D is undetermined. The V end was cut by 1 base, the J end by 0 bases, with 7 bases between. CDR1 and CDR2 from the germline V gene are LGHDT and YNNKEL (reference sequence). CDR3 length: 16 residues. The CDR3 is CASSQGTYSGANVLTF. The CDR3 bases are TGTGCCAGCAGCCAAGGTACATACTCTGGGGCCAACGTCCTGACTTTC.

This clonotype has a handful of counts. V gene TRBV5-1 combines with J gene TRBJ2-2; D perhaps matches TRBD2 (5 bases). The length of the CDR3 is 13 residues. Per germline, CDR1 SGHRS and CDR2 YFSETQ. The V and J ends lost 0 bases and 7 bases respectively, with 7 bases between them. CDR3 sequence reads: CASSLGESGELFF. CDR3 nucleotides: TGCGCCAGCAGCTTGGGGGAGAGCGGGGAGCTGTTTTTT.

This clonotype has just a few counts. The chain is built from TRBV7-2 and TRBJ1-6; the D gene is possibly TRBD1 (5 bases). This CDR3 has 15 amino acids. Per the germline V gene, CDR1 is SGHTA and CDR2 is FQGNSA. Trimming took 1 base from V and 7 from J, leaving 11 bases between them. The CDR3 loop reads CASSLGRAGNSPLHF. CDR3 in DNA: TGTGCCAGCAGCTTAGGCAGGGCCGGGAATTCACCCCTCCACTTT.

This clonotype has just a few counts. The gene calls are TRBV4-2 and TRBJ2-2; tentatively, D is TRBD1 or TRBD2 (5 bases each). CDR3 size: 17 residues. Trimming removed 4 bases from V and 1 base from J, with 16 bases in between. CDR1 is LGHNA, CDR2 YNFKEQ, per germline. CDR3 sequence (DNA): TGTGCCAGCAGCCTACCCGGGACCGCGGGGAACACCGGGGAGCTGTTTTTT. Its protein is CASSLPGTAGNTGELFF.

In this sample, this clonotype turned up a few times. The chain recombines TRBV20-1 with TRBJ1-2; a weak D match, TRBD1 (6 bases). CDR1 and CDR2 from the germline V gene are DFQATT and SNEGSKA (reference sequence). This CDR3 comprises 12 residues. CDR3 coding DNA: TGCAGCCTGGATCACAGGGCCTATGGCTACACCTTC. Its translation is CSLDHRAYGYTF.